What follows are 23 T cell receptor beta chains derived from one specimen sequenced in a study of cytomegalovirus exposure and HLA in healthy donors. The study ran its PCR with 60 Vbeta and 13 Jbeta primers. Sequencing used immunoSEQ multiplex PCR; TCRdb keeps in-frame clones, though not all of them. Of more than 150,000 clones listed, just over 75% were seen once; the top ten hold roughly 1.4%. Sequenced: PBMCs. These TCRs come from a man between 18 and 35 years old in good health and CMV-seronegative.

The sample holds a few counts of this clone. The chain recombines TRBV7-8 with TRBJ1-1, with D tentatively TRBD1 (5 bases). Germline assignment: CDR1 SGHVS and CDR2 FQNEAQ. CDR3 length equals 14 residues. V lost 0 bases to trimming and J lost 4 bases, with 9 bases between them. The CDR3 sequence: CASSLAGRGTEAFF. The CDR3 DNA reads as TGTGCCAGCAGCTTAGCGGGGCGGGGCACTGAAGCTTTCTTT.

The gene calls are TRBV29-1 and TRBJ2-5, with D possibly being TRBD1 (6 bases). Trimming removed 6 bases at V and 6 bases at J, with 14 bases between. CDR1 and CDR2 (germline): SQVTM, ANQGSEA. The CDR3 is made up of 12 amino acids. This chain's CDR3 is CSVTGSGKTQYF. The CDR3 coding sequence is TGCAGCGTAACAGGGTCCGGAAAGACCCAGTACTTC.

This clone was seen a single time. The rearrangement links TRBV19 to TRBJ2-2; tentatively, D is TRBD1 (6 bases). Germline CDR1 and CDR2: LNHDA and SQIVND (reference sequence). The CDR3 totals 15 residues. Trimming stripped 7 bases from V and 1 base from J, with 13 bases between. DNA of the CDR3: TGTGCCAGTATGGGGACACCTCTGAACACCGGGGAGCTGTTTTTT. Translation gives CASMGTPLNTGELFF.

This clone has just one count. The genes are TRBV28 and TRBJ1-5; D gene uncertain. Germline loops: CDR1 MDHEN, CDR2 SYDVKM. CDR3 length: 16 residues. Deletions cut 3 bases from V and 6 bases from J, with 18 bases between. CDR3 in amino acids: CASSLFAGISSQPQHF. In DNA, the CDR3 is TGTGCCAGCAGTTTGTTTGCGGGGATCAGTAGTCAGCCCCAGCATTTT.

The chain links TRBV6-1 to TRBJ2-5; tentatively, D is TRBD1 (6 bases). V was cut by 6 bases and J by 11 bases, with 13 bases left in between. The CDR3 totals 11 residues. Per the germline V gene, CDR1 is MNHNS and CDR2 is SASEGT. The CDR3 sequence is CASRRGTIQYF. CDR3 DNA: TGTGCCAGCAGAAGGGGGACGATTCAGTACTTC.

This chain links TRBV13 with TRBJ2-5, with TRBD2 matching over 15 bases. The J call may be faulty, since TRBJ2-7 better matches the DNA end. This CDR3 spans 16 amino acids. Per germline, CDR1 PRHDT and CDR2 FYEKMQ (reference sequence). CDR3: CASSRTSGRAPYEQYF. CDR3 DNA: TGTGCCAGCAGCCGGACTAGCGGGAGGGCCCCCTACGAGCAGTACTTC.

The chain employs TRBV4-3 and TRBJ2-3; TRBD2 agrees at 11 bases. The trim removed 1 base at V and 9 bases at J, leaving 6 bases unmatched. The CDR3 consists of 15 residues. Per the germline V gene, CDR1 is LGHNA and CDR2 is YSLEER. CDR3 in amino acids: CASSQGSLAGVTQYF. DNA for the CDR3: TGCGCCAGCAGCCAAGGATCACTAGCGGGGGTGACGCAGTATTTT.

The chain carries TRBV6-5 and TRBJ2-3; no definite D call. Germline values: CDR1 MNHEY, CDR2 SVGAGI. Trimming pared 5 bases from V and 0 bases from J, leaving 12 bases between. The length of the CDR3 is 15 residues. The CDR3 protein is CASSKTRISTDTQYF. CDR3 coding DNA: TGTGCCAGCAGTAAGACAAGAATTAGCACAGATACGCAGTATTTT.

The rearrangement links TRBV2 to TRBJ1-2; D is ambiguous. In germline, CDR1 is SNHLY, CDR2 FYNNEI. The V end was cut by 3 bases, the J end by 4 bases, with 12 bases between. CDR3 length: 14 residues. The CDR3, as DNA: TGTGCCAGCAGTGAGGACTTCTCTCCCTATGGCTACACCTTC. It is translated as CASSEDFSPYGYTF.

V usage is TRBV7-9 and J usage is TRBJ2-7; possible D gene TRBD2, 6 bases. Trimming removed 5 bases from V and 3 bases from J, with 17 bases in between. CDR1 is SEHNR and CDR2 is FQNEAQ in the germline V gene (reference sequence). The CDR3 length is 15 residues. The CDR3 DNA reads as TGTGCCAGCAGCCCCCCCGGGGCGGGAATCTACGAGCAGTACTTC. It yields the protein CASSPPGAGIYEQYF.

The CDR3, as DNA: TGTGCCAGCAGCAGATCTAGCGGGGGGGAGCCCGGGGAGCTGTTTTTT. Its protein is CASSRSSGGEPGELFF. The chain links TRBV7-2 to TRBJ2-2; TRBD2 matches 12 bases. In germline, CDR1 is SGHTA, CDR2 FQGNSA. V was clipped by 5 bases and J by 6 bases; unmatched bases: 7. CDR3 length: 16 residues.

The chain has TRBV7-3 and TRBJ2-1; 10 bases match TRBD1. Per the germline V gene, CDR1 is SGHTA and CDR2 is FQGTGA. This CDR3 spans 13 amino acids. Trimming at V came to 2 bases and at J to 12 bases, leaving 4 bases not matched to a gene. As DNA, the CDR3 is TGTGCCAGCAGCTTATCCGGGACAGGGGTGCAGTTCTTC. Its translation is CASSLSGTGVQFF.

The CDR3 DNA reads TGTGCCAGTAGTCCTACTGACAGGGGCGTTATGAACACTGAAGCTTTCTTT. This sequence encodes CASSPTDRGVMNTEAFF. V is TRBV19 and J is TRBJ1-1; TRBD1 matches 8 bases. J was trimmed by 0 bases and V by 5 bases; bases with no gene match: 11. The CDR3 contains 17 residues. Germline V gene lookup returns CDR1 LNHDA and CDR2 SQIVND (reference sequence). Full variable domain (remainder filled in from reference TRBV19 and TRBJ1-1): DGGITQSPKYLFRKEGQNVTLSCEQNLNHDAMYWYRQDPGQGLRLIYYSQIVNDFQKGDIAEGYSVSREKKESFPLTVTSAQKNPTAFYLCASSPTDRGVMNTEAFFGQGTRLTVV.

The chain has TRBV6-1 and TRBJ1-5; D gene uncertain. The CDR3 has 15 amino acids. Germline CDR1 is MNHNS and CDR2 is SASEGT. V lost 4 bases and J lost 0, with 10 bases in between. As DNA, the CDR3 is TGTGCCAGCAGTGTACGAGGAGGTAGCAATCAGCCCCAGCATTTT. This sequence encodes CASSVRGGSNQPQHF.

This sequence joins TRBV19 and TRBJ1-2; TRBD1 matches 10 bases. The CDR3 consists of 15 residues. V lost 5 bases, J lost 2 bases, and 5 bases stayed unmatched. Looked up from germline, CDR1 is LNHDA and CDR2 is SQIVND (reference sequence). The CDR3 loop reads CASSGGGQGNYGYTF. CDR3 nucleotides: TGTGCCAGTAGTGGCGGGGGACAGGGGAACTATGGCTACACCTTC.

The CDR3 sequence is CSVEQGTAGGTQYF. CDR3 DNA sequence: TGCAGCGTTGAACAGGGGACAGCCGGGGGGACCCAGTACTTC. The chain has TRBV29-1 and TRBJ2-5; a possible D gene is TRBD1 (7 bases). Germline CDR1 reads SQVTM; CDR2 reads ANQGSEA. The CDR3 covers 14 residues. Deletions cut 2 bases from V and 7 bases from J, with 17 bases between.

This clone was counted once. The chain combines TRBV2 with TRBJ2-3; the D gene is possibly TRBD1 (5 bases). From germline, CDR1 is SNHLY and CDR2 FYNNEI. With 4 bases removed from V and 3 bases from J, the gap between germline ends came to 8 bases. This CDR3 comprises 13 residues. The CDR3 here is CASSGTRTDTQYF. The CDR3 DNA reads TGTGCCAGCAGTGGGACACGGACAGATACGCAGTATTTT.

CDR3 in DNA: TGTGCCACCAGCGACAACAGTAAGAGCCATGAGCAGTTCTTC. Protein: CATSDNSKSHEQFF. The chain carries TRBV15 and TRBJ2-1, with D unclear. This CDR3 is 14 amino acids long. From germline, CDR1 is LNHNV and CDR2 YYDKDF (reference sequence). Trimming left V 5 bases short and J 8 bases short, with 16 bases between.

The chain joins TRBV11-2 to TRBJ2-2; 8 positions match TRBD1. The CDR3 runs to 14 residues. Looked up from germline, CDR1 is SGHAT and CDR2 is FQNNGV. The V and J ends lost 5 bases and 8 bases, in that order; junction bases with no gene match: 7. CDR3 in amino acids: CASSPDRVPGELFF. The CDR3 bases are TGTGCCAGCAGCCCGGACAGGGTACCTGGGGAGCTGTTTTTT. Drawing the rest from reference TRBV11-2 and TRBJ2-2, the complete variable domain is EAGVAQSPRYKIIEKRQSVAFWCNPISGHATLYWYQQILGQGPKLLIQFQNNGVVDDSQLPKDRFSAERLKGVDSTLKIQPAKLEDSAVYLCASSPDRVPGELFFGEGSRLTVL.

V usage is TRBV6-5 and J usage is TRBJ1-4; tentatively, D is TRBD1 (6 bases). There are 15 residues in the CDR3. Between the trimmed V and J ends, which lost 4 bases and 6 bases, there was a span of 15 bases. Germline CDR1 MNHEY, CDR2 SVGAGI. DNA of the CDR3: TGTGCCAGCAGTTCCCTAGGACAGTCGTATGAAAAACTGTTTTTT. It specifies CASSSLGQSYEKLFF.

The J gene is TRBJ1-1, the V gene TRBV7-8; the D gene is possibly TRBD1 (5 bases). Trimming removed 3 bases at V and 3 bases at J, with 11 bases between. Per germline, CDR1 SGHVS and CDR2 FQNEAQ. This CDR3 is built from 14 residues. The CDR3 protein is CASSLRDRDTEAFF. CDR3 bases: TGTGCCAGCAGCTTGCGCGACAGAGACACTGAAGCTTTCTTT.

V usage is TRBV7-3 and J usage is TRBJ2-5; 8 bases are shared with TRBD1. Germline CDR1 reads SGHTA; CDR2 reads FQGTGA. The CDR3 consists of 15 residues. Trimming cost V 4 bases and J 4 bases; bases outside gene matches: 8. The CDR3: CASSSSGGAGETQYF. The CDR3 DNA reads TGTGCCAGCAGCTCCTCAGGGGGCGCGGGAGAGACCCAGTACTTC.

The V gene is TRBV19, the J gene TRBJ1-2; D may be TRBD1 (6 bases). V lost 5 bases, J lost 8 bases, and 12 bases lay in between. This CDR3 comprises 12 residues. Germline CDR1 LNHDA, CDR2 SQIVND (reference sequence). The CDR3 is CASSRGQRGYTF. The CDR3 DNA reads TGTGCCAGTAGTCGCGGACAGCGGGGCTACACCTTC.